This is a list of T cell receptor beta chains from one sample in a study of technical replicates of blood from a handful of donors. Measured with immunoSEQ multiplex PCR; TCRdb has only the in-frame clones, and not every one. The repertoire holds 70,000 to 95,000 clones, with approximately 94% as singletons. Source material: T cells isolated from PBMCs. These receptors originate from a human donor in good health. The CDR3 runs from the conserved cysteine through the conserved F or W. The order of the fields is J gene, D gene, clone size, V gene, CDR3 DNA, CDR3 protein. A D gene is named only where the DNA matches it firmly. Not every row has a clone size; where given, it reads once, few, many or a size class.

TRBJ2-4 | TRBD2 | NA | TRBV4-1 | TGCGCCAGCAGCCAATCGACTAGCGGGGGGGCTCGAAACATTCAGTACTTC | CASSQSTSGGARNIQYF
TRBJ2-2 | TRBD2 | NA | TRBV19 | TGTGCCAGTAGTTCGGGACTAGCGGAGCCCACCGGGGAGCTGTTTTTT | CASSSGLAEPTGELFF
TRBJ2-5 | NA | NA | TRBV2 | TGTGCCAGCAGTGAGGGGGCGGGAGAAGAGACCCAGTACTTC | CASSEGAGEETQYF
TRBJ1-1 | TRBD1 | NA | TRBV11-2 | TGTGCCAGCAGTCCGACAGGGACCACTGAAGCTTTCTTT | CASSPTGTTEAFF
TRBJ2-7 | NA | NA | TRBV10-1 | TGCGCCAGCAGTGAATCGGGGGGCCCCTACGAGCAGTACTTC | CASSESGGPYEQYF
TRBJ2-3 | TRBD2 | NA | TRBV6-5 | TGTGCCAGCAGAGAAGCGGGAGACACAGATACGCAGTATTTT | CASREAGDTDTQYF
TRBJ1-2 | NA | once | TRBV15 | TGTGCCACCAGCAGATCGACAGGTCTGTCGAGATATGGCTACACCTTC | CATSRSTGLSRYGYTF
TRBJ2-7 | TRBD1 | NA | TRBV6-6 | TGTGCCAGCAGTTACTCGGTGGGACAGAGACGGTACGAGCAGTACTTC | CASSYSVGQRRYEQYF
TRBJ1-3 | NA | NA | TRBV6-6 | TGTGCCAGTAGCTCAGGGGAGTCATCCTCTGGAAACACCATATATTTT | CASSSGESSSGNTIYF
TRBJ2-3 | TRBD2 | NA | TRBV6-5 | TGTGCCAGCAGTTACTCGGCGGGAGGGGCAGATACGCAGTATTTT | CASSYSAGGADTQYF
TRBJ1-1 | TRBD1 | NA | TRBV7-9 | TGTGCCAGCAGCCCCAGGGGGACTGAAGCTTTCTTT | CASSPRGTEAFF
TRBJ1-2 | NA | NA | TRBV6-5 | TGTGCCAGCAGTTACTCGAGGACTGCGAGCAATGGCTACACCTTC | CASSYSRTASNGYTF
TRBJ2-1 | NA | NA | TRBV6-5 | TGTGCCAGCAGTTACTCGGCGGGTAATGAGCAGTTCTTC | CASSYSAGNEQFF
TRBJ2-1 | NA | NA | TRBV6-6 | TGTGCCAGCAGTCCGCTCACTAGGGGGAATAATGAGCAGTTCTTC | CASSPLTRGNNEQFF
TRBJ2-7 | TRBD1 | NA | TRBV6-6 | TGTGCCAGCAGTCGGGACAGGGAGAGTTACGAGCAGTACTTC | CASSRDRESYEQYF
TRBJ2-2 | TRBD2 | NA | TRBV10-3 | TGTGCCATCAGTCCAGCGGGGGGTACGAACGGGGAGCTGTTTTTT | CAISPAGGTNGELFF
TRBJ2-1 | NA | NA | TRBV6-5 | TGTGCCAGCAGCCGTACGATGGACAGACACAATGAGCAGTTCTTC | CASSRTMDRHNEQFF
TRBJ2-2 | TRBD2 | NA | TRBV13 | TGTGCCAGCAGCCTCCGGACTAGCGGGAGTGGTAGCTCCGGGGAGCTGTTTTTT | CASSLRTSGSGSSGELFF
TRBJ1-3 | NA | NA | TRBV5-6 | TGTGCCAGCAGCTACCTTCCAGGCTCTGGAAACACCATATATTTT | CASSYLPGSGNTIYF
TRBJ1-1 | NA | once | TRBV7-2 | TGTGCCAGCAGCTTAAAAGCACAAACAGGGACCACTGAAGCTTTCTTT | CASSLKAQTGTTEAFF
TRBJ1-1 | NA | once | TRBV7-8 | TGTGCCAGCAGCTATCAGGGGATGAACACTGAAGCTTTCTTT | CASSYQGMNTEAFF
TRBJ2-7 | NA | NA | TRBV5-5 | TGTGCCAGCAGCTTGGCTCGGGGTCCCTCCTACGAGCAGTACTTC | CASSLARGPSYEQYF
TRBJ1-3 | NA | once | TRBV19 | TGTGCCAGTAACCCCCTCGGGGTAACGTCCCGGAACACCATATATTTT | CASNPLGVTSRNTIYF
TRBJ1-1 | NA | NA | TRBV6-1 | TGTGCCAGCAGTCCTCGGACAGACATGAACACTGAAGCTTTCTTT | CASSPRTDMNTEAFF
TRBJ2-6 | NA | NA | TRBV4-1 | TGCGCCAGCAGCCAAGTTCAGCCAGCGGGCGCCGGGGCCAACGTCCTGACTTTC | CASSQVQPAGAGANVLTF
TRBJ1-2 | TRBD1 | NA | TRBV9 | TGTGCCAGCAGCGTCCAGGGGGATGGCTACACCTTC | CASSVQGDGYTF
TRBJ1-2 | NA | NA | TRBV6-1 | TGTGCCAGCAGTGAATCGGGGTCTTTTGGCTACACCTTC | CASSESGSFGYTF
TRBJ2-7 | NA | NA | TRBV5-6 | TGTGCCAGCAGCTTGGAGTCCTTAGCCTCCTACGAGCAGTACTTC | CASSLESLASYEQYF
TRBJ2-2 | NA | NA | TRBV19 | TGTGCCAGTAGTATAGTCACCGGGTATCTGAACACCGGGGAGCTGTTTTTT | CASSIVTGYLNTGELFF
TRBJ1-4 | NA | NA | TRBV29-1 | TGCAGCGTTGAGGACAGTCCCTTTAATGAAAAACTGTTTTTT | CSVEDSPFNEKLFF
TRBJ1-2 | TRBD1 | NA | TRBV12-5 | TGTGCTAGTGGTCCACAGGGGCTGGGCTATGGCTACACCTTC | CASGPQGLGYGYTF
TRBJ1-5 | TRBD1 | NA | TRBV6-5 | TGTGCCAGCAGTTACTCGACAGGGGATCAGCCCCAGCATTTT | CASSYSTGDQPQHF
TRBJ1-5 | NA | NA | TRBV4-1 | TGCGCCAGCAGCCAAATACAGGGATATAGCAATCAGCCCCAGCATTTT | CASSQIQGYSNQPQHF
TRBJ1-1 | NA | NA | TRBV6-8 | TGTGCCAGCAGTTACGAAGCGAACACTGAAGCTTTCTTT | CASSYEANTEAFF
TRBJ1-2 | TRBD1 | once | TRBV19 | TGTGCCACCAAGGATACAGGGGGCGGCTATGGCTACACCTTC | CATKDTGGGYGYTF
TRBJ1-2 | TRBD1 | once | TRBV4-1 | TGCGCCAGCAGCCTCTTAATTACAGGGGTGGTGTATGGCTACACCTTC | CASSLLITGVVYGYTF
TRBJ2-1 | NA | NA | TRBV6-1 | TGTGCCAGCAGTGAATCGAGAGCCTATGAGCAGTTCTTC | CASSESRAYEQFF
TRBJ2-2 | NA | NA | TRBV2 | TGTGCCAGCAGTGTACTACGGAAGAACACCGGGGAGCTGTTTTTT | CASSVLRKNTGELFF
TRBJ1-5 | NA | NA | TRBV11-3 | TGTGCCAGCAGCGGCCTCGATTTGGCCCAGCATTTT | CASSGLDLAQHF
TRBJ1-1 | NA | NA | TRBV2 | TGTGCCAGCAGAGTGAGTCCGGGAAACACTGAAGCTTTCTTT | CASRVSPGNTEAFF
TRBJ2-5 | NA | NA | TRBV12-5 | TGTGCTAGTGGTTTGGTACAGCTCGACAGCCAAGAGACCCAGTACTTC | CASGLVQLDSQETQYF
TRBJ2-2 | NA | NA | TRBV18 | TGTGCCAGCTCACAAGAAACCAGGGTTGCGACCGGGGAGCTGTTTTTT | CASSQETRVATGELFF
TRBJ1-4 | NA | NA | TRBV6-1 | TGTGCCAGCCCGAGGGATGAGACCGGGGAAAAACTGTTTTTT | CASPRDETGEKLFF
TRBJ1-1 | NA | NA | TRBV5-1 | TGCGCCAGCAGCTTGTTACAGGAGAACACTGAAGCTTTCTTT | CASSLLQENTEAFF
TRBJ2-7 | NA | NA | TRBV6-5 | TGTGCCAGCAGTTACTCGAAGAACACCGACGAGCAGTACTTC | CASSYSKNTDEQYF
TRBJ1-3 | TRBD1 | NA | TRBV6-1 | TGTGCCAGCAGTAAAGGGACAGCCGCCTACTCTGGAAACACCATATATTTT | CASSKGTAAYSGNTIYF
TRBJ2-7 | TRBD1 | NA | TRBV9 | TGTGCCAGCAGCGCGACCGGGACAGGGGGTTACGAGCAGTACTTC | CASSATGTGGYEQYF
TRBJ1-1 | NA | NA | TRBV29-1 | TGCAGCGTTGGTTCGCAGGCCGAAGCTTTCTTT | CSVGSQAEAFF
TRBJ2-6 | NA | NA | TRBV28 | TGTGCCAGCAGATCTACAGGGTACGCTGGGGCCAACGTCCTGACTTTC | CASRSTGYAGANVLTF
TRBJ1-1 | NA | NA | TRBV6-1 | TGTGCCAGCGGCATGAACACTGAAGCTTTCTTT | CASGMNTEAFF
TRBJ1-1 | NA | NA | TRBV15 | TGTGCCACCAGCAGAGGAGGGAACACTGAAGCTTTCTTT | CATSRGGNTEAFF
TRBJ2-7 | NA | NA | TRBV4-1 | TGCGCCAGCAGCCAAGATTCCCAGGCGTCCTACGAGCAGTACTTC | CASSQDSQASYEQYF
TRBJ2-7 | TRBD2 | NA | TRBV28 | TGTGCCAGCAGTCTTACTAGCGGGGATATCTACGAGCAGTACTTC | CASSLTSGDIYEQYF
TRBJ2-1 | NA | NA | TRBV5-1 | TGCGCCAGCAGGCGGGGGCCGACGAACAATGAGCAGTTCTTC | CASRRGPTNNEQFF
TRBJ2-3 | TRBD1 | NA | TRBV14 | TGTGCCAGCAGCCAAGTCAGCAGGGGGCAACGGACAGATACGCAGTATTTT | CASSQVSRGQRTDTQYF
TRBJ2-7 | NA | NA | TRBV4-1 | TGCGCCAGCAGCGCCTCTAAATCCTCCTACGAGCAGTACTTC | CASSASKSSYEQYF
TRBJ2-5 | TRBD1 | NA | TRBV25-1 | TGTGCCAGCAGACCCGGGACAGCCGGAGAGACCCAGTACTTC | CASRPGTAGETQYF
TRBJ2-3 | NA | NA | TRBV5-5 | TGTGCCAGCGGGCTGGAGGGCACAGATACGCAGTATTTT | CASGLEGTDTQYF
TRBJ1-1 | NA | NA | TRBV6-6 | TGTGCCAGCAGCGGACGACAGGACCGTGAAGCTTTCTTT | CASSGRQDREAFF
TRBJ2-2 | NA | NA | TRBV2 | TGTGCCAGATCAAACAGGGATATCACCGGGGAGCTGTTTTTT | CARSNRDITGELFF